This T cell receptor beta chain originates from a study of T cell responses to AZD1222 COVID-19 vaccine. Study-level points and caveats: Donors were largely white British and mainly female; clonal diversity was possibly underestimated. All repertoire sampling was performed exclusively after the peak T cell response.

Comments on this clone: Its specificity is unknown.

The length of the CDR3 is 17 residues. V lost 1 base, J lost 6 bases, and 14 bases stayed unmatched. CDR1 and CDR2 (germline): SGHNT, YYREEE (reference sequence). Assay used: immunoSEQ multiplex PCR; TCRdb lists only in-frame clones, some missing. The data hold 150,000 to 200,000 clones, with just over 90% observed a single time. The receptor's source is an adult who received the AZD1222 COVID-19 vaccine. Sequencing was performed on peripheral blood, taken 28 days after the second AZD1222 dose. This sequence joins TRBV5-4 and TRBJ2-7; TRBD2 matches at 9 bases. For the CDR3, the DNA is TGTGCCAGCAGCTTGATTGGTAGCGGGAGTTATAGTGGCGAGCAGTACTTC. It specifies CASSLIGSGSYSGEQYF.